These 17 T cell receptor beta chains came from one sample sequenced in a study of control samples from healthy donors and cancer patients. Data came from immunoSEQ multiplex PCR; TCRdb stores just in-frame clones and leaves some out. The table includes under 450,000 clones, 90% detected once. The sample consisted of PBMCs. These receptors all come from a man aged 35-49 years with head and neck cancer.

V is TRBV5-1 and J is TRBJ2-7; TRBD1 agrees at 11 bases. This CDR3 region has 15 residues. Trimming cost V 4 bases and J 4 bases; bases outside gene matches: 7. The germline V gene encodes CDR1 SGHRS and CDR2 YFSETQ. The CDR3 DNA reads TGCGCCAGCAGCAACGGACAGGGGGCGGGGTACGAGCAGTACTTC. This encodes CASSNGQGAGYEQYF.

The rearrangement links TRBV19 to TRBJ2-7; 9 bases line up with TRBD1. V trimming: 5 bases; J trimming: 3 bases; junction bases outside the gene matches: 5. Germline lookup yields CDR1 LNHDA and CDR2 SQIVND (reference sequence). This CDR3 has 14 residues. The CDR3 sequence: CASSPPGQGYEQYF. The CDR3 DNA reads TGTGCCAGTAGTCCACCGGGACAGGGCTACGAGCAGTACTTC.

V and J are TRBV4-3 and TRBJ1-6; possibly TRBD1 for D (5 bases). CDR3 length: 17 amino acids. The germline gives CDR1 LGHNA, CDR2 YSLEER. V was clipped by 4 bases and J by 0 bases, with 13 bases between them. The CDR3 nucleotides are TGCGCCAGCAGCCTGGCCGGGGGGAGCTCCTATAATTCACCCCTCCACTTT. Its protein is CASSLAGGSSYNSPLHF.

This chain uses TRBV15 with TRBJ1-1; D not resolved. V lost 1 base and J lost 0, with 9 bases in between. Germline CDR1 is LNHNV and CDR2 is YYDKDF (reference sequence). This CDR3 is built from 15 residues. The CDR3: CATSRGVRMNTEAFF. CDR3 DNA sequence: TGTGCCACCAGCAGAGGTGTACGCATGAACACTGAAGCTTTCTTT.

The chain joins TRBV6-2 or TRBV6-3 to TRBJ2-1; 8 bases map to TRBD2. Germline trimming cut 5 bases from V and 9 bases from J; bases unmatched to any gene: 9. The CDR3 is made up of 14 amino acids. Germline V gene data show CDR1 as MNHEY and CDR2 as SVGEGT. The CDR3, as DNA: TGTGCCAGCAGTCCCTCGGGGGGGCTGGGTGAGCAGTTCTTC. It encodes CASSPSGGLGEQFF.

This chain uses TRBV30 with TRBJ2-7; possible D gene TRBD2, 5 bases. V lost 1 base and J 7 bases, leaving 17 bases between the germline ends. This CDR3 spans 14 amino acids. Germline V gene sequence: CDR1 GTSNPN, CDR2 SVGIG (reference sequence). This CDR3 reads CAWSGPGLTREQYF. The CDR3 DNA sequence: TGTGCCTGGAGTGGACCCGGACTCACAAGGGAGCAGTACTTC.

The J gene is TRBJ1-3, the V gene TRBV5-1; D may be TRBD1 (5 bases). V dropped 2 bases and J dropped 8 bases, with 11 bases sitting between them. The CDR3 extends over 13 amino acids. Germline V gives CDR1 SGHRS, CDR2 YFSETQ. CDR3 DNA: TGCGCCAGCAGCTTTCCGGGGGAGGACACCATATATTTT. Translation: CASSFPGEDTIYF.

This clone appeared a few times. The J gene is TRBJ1-5, the V gene TRBV27; maybe TRBD1 (6 bases). The CDR3 length is 14 residues. The germline V gene encodes CDR1 MNHEY and CDR2 SMNVEV (reference sequence). With 5 bases removed from V and 2 bases from J, the gap between germline ends came to 10 bases. The CDR3 region is CASSVQGGNQPQHF. The CDR3 nucleotides read TGTGCCAGCAGTGTACAGGGTGGCAATCAGCCCCAGCATTTT.

This clone was seen a handful of times. CDR3 DNA sequence: TGTGCCAGCAGCTCGGCCGGGACTGAAGCTTTCTTT. Protein product: CASSSAGTEAFF. The chain carries TRBV27 and TRBJ1-1, with D uncertain. In germline, CDR1 is MNHEY, CDR2 SMNVEV (reference sequence). V lost 6 bases to trimming and J lost 5 bases, with 10 bases between them. The CDR3 has 12 residues.

This chain connects TRBV5-6 to TRBJ2-7; D unresolved. Germline V gene data show CDR1 as SGHDT and CDR2 as YYEEEE. The V gene lost 0 bases and the J gene lost 7 bases, with 8 bases spanning the gap. The CDR3 has 12 residues. The CDR3 nucleotides read TGTGCCAGCAGCTTGGAGGGCTTTGAGCAGTACTTC. This codes for CASSLEGFEQYF.

The rearrangement links TRBV3-1 (or the pseudogene TRBV3-2) to TRBJ1-2; D is perhaps TRBD1 (6 bases). The CDR3 has 17 amino acids. Germline CDR1 LGHDT, CDR2 YNNKEL (reference sequence). V lost 1 base to trimming and J lost 7 bases, with 22 bases between them. Here the CDR3 reads CASSQGWRGAGQTGYTF. CDR3 sequence (DNA): TGTGCCAGCAGCCAAGGGTGGCGGGGGGCCGGACAGACTGGCTACACCTTC.

The V and J genes are TRBV5-5 and TRBJ2-5; tentative D call: TRBD2 (6 bases). The V end lost 4 bases, the J end lost 3 bases, and 10 bases lay between the germline ends. This CDR3 has 13 amino acids. CDR1 SGHKS and CDR2 YYEKEE come from the germline V gene (reference sequence). CDR3 loop: CASSPQREETQYF. Here the CDR3 DNA reads TGTGCCAGCAGCCCGCAGCGGGAAGAGACCCAGTACTTC.

V usage is TRBV6-5 and J usage is TRBJ1-5; unclear D gene. Germline-derived CDR1 and CDR2 are MNHEY and SVGAGI. Trimming pared 8 bases from V and 5 bases from J, leaving 13 bases between. The CDR3 sequence is 13 residues long. The chain's CDR3 is CASESREDQPQHF. CDR3 sequence (DNA): TGTGCCAGCGAGAGTAGGGAGGATCAGCCCCAGCATTTT.

V is TRBV21-1 and J is TRBJ2-7; the listed D gene, TRBD1, was not tested against the DNA. TRBV21-1 represents a pseudogene. The CDR3 is 14 amino acids. As DNA, the CDR3 is TGTGCCAGCAGCGACAACAGGGATTCCTACGAGCAGTACTTC. Its translation is CASSDNRDSYEQYF.

The chain combines TRBV10-2 with TRBJ2-7, with TRBD1 matching 7 bases. This CDR3 spans 16 amino acids. Trimming cost V 0 bases and J 0 bases; bases outside gene matches: 5. CDR1 and CDR2 (germline): WSHSY, SAAADI. The CDR3 sequence: CASSESFDRASYEQYF. Written as DNA, the CDR3 is TGCGCCAGCAGTGAGTCATTCGACAGGGCCTCCTACGAGCAGTACTTC.

The chain has TRBV19 and TRBJ2-7; D is unclear. From germline, CDR1 is LNHDA and CDR2 SQIVND (reference sequence). The V end lost 4 bases, the J end lost 7 bases, and 11 bases lay between the germline ends. The CDR3 is 12 amino acids. The chain's CDR3 is CASSKEYGEQYF. For the CDR3, the DNA is TGTGCCAGTAGTAAGGAGTACGGGGAGCAGTACTTC.

The V and J genes are TRBV30 and TRBJ1-5; D not certain. With 0 bases removed from V and 4 bases from J, the gap between germline ends came to 7 bases. This CDR3 spans 13 amino acids. CDR1 and CDR2 from the germline V gene are GTSNPN and SVGIG (reference sequence). The CDR3 nucleotides read TGTGCCTGGAGTGTAGCTGAGAATCAGCCCCAGCATTTT. It is translated as CAWSVAENQPQHF.